The TCR beta chain described here comes from a study of blood T cell repertoires in COVID-19. Overall study context: T cells, B-cell-depleted T cells, or PBMCs provided the cDNA or gDNA that served as material.

In the original processing: Reference gene primer amplification gave estimated nucleated cell counts. Here immunoSEQ multiplex PCR was the method, and the copy in TCRdb shows in-frame clones only, minus some. Clone size and the V and J calls come from that table; the DNA yielded D and trimming. This table has about 270,000 clones, 80% to 85% appearing once. This CDR3 is built from 14 residues. CDR1 and CDR2 from the germline V gene are SGHDN and FVKESK. With 3 bases removed from V and 1 base from J, the gap between germline ends came to 9 bases. The sequenced sample was peripheral blood. The TCR comes from a woman in her fifties or sixties with active or convalescent COVID-19. This sequence joins TRBV14 and TRBJ2-5; TRBD1 might be the D (5 bases). The CDR3 DNA sequence: TGTGCCAGCAGCCAGTGGCAGGGCCAAGAGACCCAGTACTTC. This sequence encodes CASSQWQGQETQYF.